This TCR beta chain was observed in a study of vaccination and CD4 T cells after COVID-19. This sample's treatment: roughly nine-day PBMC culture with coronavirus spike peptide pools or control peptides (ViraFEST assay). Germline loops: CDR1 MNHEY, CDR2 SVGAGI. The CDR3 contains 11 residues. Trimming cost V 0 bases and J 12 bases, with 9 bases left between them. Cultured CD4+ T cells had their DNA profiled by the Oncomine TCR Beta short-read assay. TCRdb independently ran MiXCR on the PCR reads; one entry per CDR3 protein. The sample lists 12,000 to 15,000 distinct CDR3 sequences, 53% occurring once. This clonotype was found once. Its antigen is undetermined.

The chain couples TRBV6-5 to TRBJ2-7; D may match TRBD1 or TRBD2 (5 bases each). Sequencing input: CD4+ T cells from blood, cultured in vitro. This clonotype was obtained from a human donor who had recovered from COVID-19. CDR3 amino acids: CASSYSGRVYF. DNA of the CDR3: TGTGCCAGCAGTTACTCGGGACGGGTGTACTTC.